The rows below give T cell receptor beta chains drawn from one sample of a study of blood T cell repertoires in COVID-19. Generated by immunoSEQ multiplex PCR, the TCRdb table keeps only in-frame clones and is missing some. The sample gives about 50,000 clones, 90% of which show up once; approximately 6% is in the top ten. Sequences were obtained from peripheral blood. All receptors derive from a man in his forties with acute or convalescent COVID-19. Both conserved end residues are part of each CDR3. A D gene is named only where the DNA matches it firmly. Where a row states a size, it is once, few, many or the class of an expanded clone; other rows omit it.

.,TRBD1,TRBJ1-6,TRBV6-5,TGTGCCAGCACCTTAGACAGGGGATTGGATTCACCCCTCCACTTT,CASTLDRGLDSPLHF
.,.,TRBJ2-1,TRBV3-1/TRBV3-2,TGTGCCAGCAGCCAAGAAGGAGCGGCTAGCGCTTACAATGAGCAGTTCTTC,CASSQEGAASAYNEQFF
.,.,TRBJ2-1,TRBV3-1/TRBV3-2,TGTGCCAGCAGCCAAGACCCCAGGGTTATAGATGAGCAGTTCTTC,CASSQDPRVIDEQFF
.,.,TRBJ2-1,TRBV18,TGTGCCAGTTCCAGACAACAGAGCAATGAGCAGTTCTTC,CASSRQQSNEQFF
.,TRBD1,TRBJ2-5,TRBV24-1,TGTGCCACCAGTGGACAGGGTCTGCAAGAGACCCAGTACTTC,CATSGQGLQETQYF
.,TRBD1,TRBJ1-5,TRBV6-1,TGTGCCAGCAGTGAACACTGGACAGGTTCCAATCAGCCCCAGCATTTT,CASSEHWTGSNQPQHF
.,.,TRBJ2-1,TRBV7-3,TGTGCCAGCAGCTTAACGGGGCAGGGGCAAGACAATGAGCAGTTCTTC,CASSLTGQGQDNEQFF
once,.,TRBJ2-5,TRBV3-1/TRBV3-2,TGTGCCAGCAGCCGCCTGGGAGCAGGCAGAGAGACCCAGTACTTC,CASSRLGAGRETQYF
.,.,TRBJ1-1,TRBV5-1,TGCGCCAGCAGCTTAACAGGGCCGAACACTGAAGCTTTCTTT,CASSLTGPNTEAFF
.,TRBD1,TRBJ2-3,TRBV25-1,TGTGCCAGCAGTGAACGGGGACAGGGAACAACAGATACGCAGTATTTT,CASSERGQGTTDTQYF
.,.,TRBJ2-3,TRBV7-9,TGTGCCAGCAGCCCCGAGCGTACGCAGTATTTT,CASSPERTQYF
.,TRBD2,TRBJ2-3,TRBV24-1,TGTGCCACCAGTGACCCCGGGACTAGCAGCCTGTCTGAGCAGTATTTT,CATSDPGTSSLSEQYF
.,TRBD2,TRBJ2-1,TRBV10-2,TGCGCCAGCAGTGAGTCGTCTAGCGGGGTTGGCAATGAGCAGTTCTTC,CASSESSSGVGNEQFF
.,.,TRBJ2-3,TRBV24-1,TGTGCCACCAGTGGGGGGAGGCGCGCTAGCACAGATACGCAGTATTTT,CATSGGRRASTDTQYF
once,.,TRBJ1-1,TRBV6-2/TRBV6-3,TGTGCCAGCAGTTACGGGGAGCGGACTGAAGCTTTCTTT,CASSYGERTEAFF